This TCR beta chain originates from a study of blood T cells in healthy people across ages. The use of a sample-barcoded 5' primer and a J-beta primer mix characterized a second PCR of roughly 6 to 11 cycles. TCRdb analysed the 5' RACE reads with MiXCR anew, one entry per CDR3 protein. The sample has hundreds of thousands of distinct CDR3 sequences, more than 45% seen once. The source material was blood. The origin of this receptor is a woman of 80 years or more in good health.

The CDR3 loop is CASSLGGSGLYEQYF. The CDR3 nucleotides are TGCGCCAGCAGCTTGGGAGGAAGCGGCTTATACGAGCAGTACTTC. The chain recombines TRBV5-1 with TRBJ2-7, with D possibly matching TRBD2 (5 bases). The CDR3 loop spans 15 amino acids. Germline loops: CDR1 SGHRS, CDR2 YFSETQ. V was cut by 0 bases and J by 4 bases, with 14 bases left in between.